A selection of T cell receptor beta chains follows, all from one sample in a study of blood T cell repertoires in COVID-19. Sequencing used immunoSEQ multiplex PCR; TCRdb keeps in-frame clones, though not all of them. The profile shows about 98,000 clones, 81% of them singletons. The source material was peripheral blood. Every receptor here comes from a woman of 80 years or more with acute or convalescent COVID-19. Each CDR3 is given with its conserved first and last residue. The D gene is left open where the match is weak. The size of a clone is reported for some rows only, either as once, few or many, or as a class for expanded clones.

>TRBJ1-4|TRBV15|NA|NA
CATSADSKEKLFF
TGTGCCACCAGCGCCGATAGTAAGGAAAAACTGTTTTTT
>TRBJ1-2|TRBV28|NA|NA
CASSGRRDVFRGGYGYTF
TGTGCCAGCAGCGGCCGCCGGGACGTCTTCAGGGGTGGCTATGGCTACACCTTC
>TRBJ2-5|TRBV25-1|NA|TRBD2
CASTDLRRRGGLQETQYF
TGTGCCAGCACGGACCTCCGCCGGCGCGGGGGGCTCCAAGAGACCCAGTACTTC
>TRBJ1-1|TRBV7-3|NA|NA
CASSPGQPGNTEAFF
TGTGCCAGCAGCCCAGGACAGCCTGGGAACACTGAAGCTTTCTTT
>TRBJ2-1|TRBV25-1|NA|TRBD2
CASSETLGGTGSYNEQFF
TGTGCCAGCAGTGAAACCCTCGGGGGGACCGGGTCCTACAATGAGCAGTTCTTC
>TRBJ1-3|TRBV5-5|NA|NA
CASSLETSVSGNTIYF
TGTGCCAGCAGCTTGGAGACTTCGGTCTCTGGAAACACCATATATTTT
>TRBJ1-2|TRBV7-2|NA|NA
CASSLGGPTNYGYTF
TGTGCCAGCAGCTTAGGGGGCCCAACTAACTATGGCTACACCTTC
>TRBJ2-2|TRBV19|NA|NA
CASSKQANTGELFF
TGTGCCAGTAGTAAACAGGCTAACACCGGGGAGCTGTTTTTT
>TRBJ2-1|TRBV4-2|NA|NA
CASSQDDRSNEQFF
TGTGCCAGCAGCCAAGATGACAGAAGCAATGAGCAGTTCTTC
>TRBJ2-2|TRBV5-1|NA|NA
CASSPTGGGTGELFF
TGCGCCAGCAGTCCCACTGGGGGAGGTACCGGGGAGCTGTTTTTT
>TRBJ1-5|TRBV11-2|few|TRBD1
CASSLGDRGLGQPQHF
TGTGCCAGCAGCTTAGGGGACAGGGGATTAGGACAGCCCCAGCATTTT
>TRBJ1-1|TRBV28|few|NA
CASTPLFYDTTF
TGTGCCAGCACCCCATTGTTCTACGACACCACCTTT
>TRBJ1-2|TRBV25-1|few|NA
CASSDGVRGGF
TGTGCCAGCAGTGACGGGGTGCGGGGTGGCTTC
>TRBJ2-3|TRBV4-3|NA|TRBD1
CASSQLGQDTDTQYF
TGCGCCAGCAGCCAATTGGGACAGGACACAGATACGCAGTATTTT
>TRBJ2-2|TRBV2|NA|NA
CASLVATNTGELFF
TGTGCCAGCCTGGTTGCGACGAACACCGGGGAGCTGTTTTTT
>TRBJ2-2|TRBV12-5|NA|NA
CASGLVRGNTGELFF
TGTGCTAGTGGTTTGGTACGGGGGAACACCGGGGAGCTGTTTTTT
>TRBJ2-5|TRBV7-2|NA|NA
CASSYDRIQETQYF
TGTGCCAGCAGCTACGACAGAATACAAGAGACCCAGTACTTC
>TRBJ2-1|TRBV28|NA|NA
CASSFPLPGMNEQFF
TGTGCCAGCAGTTTTCCCCTCCCGGGGATGAATGAGCAGTTCTTC
>TRBJ1-1|TRBV6-5|NA|TRBD1
CASTAGQGNTEAFF
TGTGCCAGCACCGCGGGACAGGGGAACACTGAAGCTTTCTTT
>TRBJ1-6|TRBV2|few|NA
CATRGTENSPLHF
TGTGCCACCCGCGGCACGGAGAATTCACCCCTCCACTTT
>TRBJ1-5|TRBV2|NA|NA
CASSGGNRNQPQHF
TGTGCCAGCAGTGGGGGTAACAGGAATCAGCCCCAGCATTTT
>TRBJ2-5|TRBV6-2/TRBV6-3|few|NA
CASSYSHGSGGTQYF
TGTGCCAGCAGTTACTCTCATGGATCCGGCGGGACCCAGTACTTC
>TRBJ1-5|TRBV6-5|NA|NA
CASSYERGPQHF
TGTGCCAGCAGTTACGAAAGGGGTCCCCAGCATTTT
>TRBJ2-1|TRBV9|NA|TRBD2
CASSVGGGPEQFF
TGTGCCAGCAGCGTAGGCGGGGGGCCTGAGCAGTTCTTC
>TRBJ2-5|TRBV19|NA|TRBD2
CASSLGEGETQYF
TGTGCCAGTAGTCTTGGGGAGGGGGAGACCCAGTACTTC
>TRBJ1-4|TRBV4-3|NA|NA
CASSQDLSATNEKLFF
TGCGCCAGCAGCCAAGATTTGTCAGCAACTAATGAAAAACTGTTTTTT
>TRBJ1-6|TRBV9|NA|TRBD1
CASSATDRAGNSPLHF
TGTGCCAGCAGCGCTACCGACAGGGCTGGTAATTCACCCCTCCACTTT
>TRBJ2-3|TRBV6-1|NA|NA
CASSDEGGYTDTQYF
TGTGCCAGCAGTGACGAGGGCGGCTACACAGATACGCAGTATTTT
>TRBJ1-2|TRBV7-9|NA|TRBD1
CASSFKGAVNYGYTF
TGTGCCAGCAGCTTCAAGGGGGCGGTTAACTATGGCTACACCTTC
>TRBJ1-6|TRBV7-8|NA|NA
CASSLPLTVGSTLHF
TGTGCCAGCAGCTTACCCCTCACGGTCGGTAGCACCCTCCACTTT
>TRBJ2-2|TRBV5-1|NA|NA
CASRQGPGAGELFF
TGCGCCAGCAGGCAGGGTCCGGGCGCCGGGGAGCTGTTTTTT
>TRBJ1-4|TRBV4-3|few|NA
CASSQVPGGKEKLFF
TGCGCCAGCAGCCAAGTACCGGGCGGGAAGGAAAAACTGTTTTTT
>TRBJ1-6|TRBV2|NA|NA
CASSADRTNSPLHF
TGTGCCAGCAGTGCCGACAGGACCAATTCACCCCTCCACTTT
>TRBJ1-2|TRBV20-1|NA|NA
CSASREGPYGYTF
TGCAGTGCTAGTCGGGAGGGGCCCTATGGCTACACCTTC
>TRBJ2-3|TRBV4-3|NA|NA
CASSQERGGSQYF
TGCGCCAGCAGCCAAGAGCGGGGCGGATCGCAGTATTTT
>TRBJ1-2|TRBV27|NA|NA
CASSPQGTAGYTF
TGTGCCAGCAGTCCGCAGGGCACGGCGGGCTACACCTTC
>TRBJ2-1|TRBV4-3|NA|NA
CASSQEQGSHNEQFF
TGCGCCAGCAGCCAAGAACAGGGTAGTCACAATGAGCAGTTCTTC
>TRBJ1-2|TRBV2|NA|TRBD1
CASSEAGDSLVF
TGTGCCAGCAGTGAAGCGGGGGACAGCTTGGTGTTC
>TRBJ2-2|TRBV5-4|NA|NA
CASSTQDTGELFF
TGTGCCAGCAGCACTCAGGACACCGGGGAGCTGTTTTTT